The 31 T cell receptor beta chains below come from one sample, sequenced in a study of blood T cell repertoires in COVID-19 (dated by TCRdb to about 2020). Preparation of the library involved the immunoSEQ multiplex PCR assay. The immuneACCESS repertoire file appears here via TCRdb, limited to in-frame rearrangements. These files lack a portion of the clones; in checked studies, under half of the deficit traces to unresolved V genes, and the cause of the others is not known. The sample profile shows around 50,000 clones; 82% of them were found once. In total, the top ten clones hold more than 9% of the sample. The material sequenced was peripheral blood. The receptors come from a man older than 75 with COVID-19, enrolled during active disease.

The V and J genes are TRBV9 and TRBJ2-2; 7 bases fit TRBD1. The CDR3 sequence is 15 residues long. CDR1 is SGDLS, CDR2 YYNGEE, per germline. The V segment lost 3 bases and the J segment 2 bases; nucleotides outside the gene matches: 4. The CDR3 DNA follows: TGTGCCAGCAGCGACCGGGACAGTAACACCGGGGAGCTGTTTTTT. Protein: CASSDRDSNTGELFF.

CDR3 sequence reads: CASSAKGGSYNSPLHF. The CDR3 coding sequence is TGTGCCAGCAGCGCTAAGGGAGGCTCCTATAATTCACCCCTCCACTTT. The chain uses TRBV9 and TRBJ1-6; unclear D gene. CDR1 and CDR2 (germline): SGDLS, YYNGEE. The CDR3 loop spans 16 amino acids. The germline V and J ends were trimmed by 3 bases and 0 bases, with 10 bases remaining between them. The variable domain in full, completed from reference TRBV9 and TRBJ1-6, reads DSGVTQTPKHLITATGQRVTLRCSPRSGDLSVYWYQQSLDQGLQFLIQYYNGEERAKGNILERFSAQQFPDLHSELNLSSLELGDSALYFCASSAKGGSYNSPLHFGNGTRLTVT.

This clone showed up just a few times. V gene TRBV5-1 combines with J gene TRBJ1-2; D uncertain. The V end lost 1 base, the J end lost 6 bases, and 10 bases lay between the germline ends. Germline CDR1 SGHRS, CDR2 YFSETQ. The CDR3 extends over 13 amino acids. The CDR3, as DNA: TGCGCCAGCAGCTTGTCGGGAGGCGATGGCTACACCTTC. Amino acids: CASSLSGGDGYTF.

The CDR3 protein is CSASGTYEQYF. Written as DNA, the CDR3 is TGCAGTGCTAGCGGGACTTACGAGCAGTACTTC. This chain links TRBV20-1 with TRBJ2-7, with D tentatively TRBD2 (6 bases). The V and J ends lost 3 bases and 4 bases respectively, with 7 bases between them. This CDR3 spans 11 amino acids. CDR1 DFQATT and CDR2 SNEGSKA come from the germline V gene (reference sequence).

V usage is TRBV19 and J usage is TRBJ1-5; TRBD1 might be the D (6 bases). The CDR3 length is 18 residues. Germline CDR1 reads LNHDA; CDR2 reads SQIVND (reference sequence). V was shortened by 5 bases and J by 0 bases, with 20 bases between the two germline ends. Here the CDR3 DNA reads TGTGCCAGTAGTCCCCGCGAAGCAGGGGTCTATAGCAATCAGCCCCAGCATTTT. Its protein product is CASSPREAGVYSNQPQHF.

This rearrangement joins TRBV19 to TRBJ2-1, with 12 bases that match TRBD1. The V and J ends lost 4 bases and 6 bases, in that order; junction bases with no gene match: 1. The germline V gene encodes CDR1 LNHDA and CDR2 SQIVND (reference sequence). The CDR3 is made up of 14 amino acids. Here the CDR3 reads CASSRDRGPNEQFF. The CDR3 nucleotides read TGTGCCAGTAGTAGGGACAGGGGGCCCAATGAGCAGTTCTTC.

This rearrangement joins TRBV30 to TRBJ2-5, with a tentative D call TRBD1 (7 bases). CDR3 size: 15 residues. V was trimmed by 2 bases and J by 1 base, leaving 14 bases between them. The V gene's germline CDR1 is GTSNPN and CDR2 SVGIG (reference sequence). CDR3 region: CAWSSRRGPQETQYF. Written as DNA, the CDR3 is TGTGCCTGGAGTAGTCGGAGGGGGCCCCAAGAGACCCAGTACTTC.

The chain links TRBV19 to TRBJ1-1, with 9 bases aligning to TRBD1. Trimming at V came to 6 bases and at J to 3 bases, leaving 2 bases not matched to a gene. Germline V gives CDR1 LNHDA, CDR2 SQIVND (reference sequence). This CDR3 is 13 amino acids long. CDR3 sequence (DNA): TGTGCCAGTAGGGGACAGGGCGACACTGAAGCTTTCTTT. It codes for CASRGQGDTEAFF.

This chain joins TRBV7-6 and TRBJ1-3, with TRBD1 identical over 7 bases. V was clipped by 5 bases and J by 0 bases; unmatched bases: 7. CDR3 length: 16 residues. CDR1 is SGHVS and CDR2 is FNYEAQ in the germline V gene. The CDR3 spells CASSTAQGVSGNTIYF. CDR3 DNA: TGTGCCAGCAGCACAGCTCAGGGGGTCTCTGGAAACACCATATATTTT.

V usage is TRBV29-1 and J usage is TRBJ2-2, with 8 bases fitting TRBD2. CDR3 length equals 16 residues. Germline V gives CDR1 SQVTM, CDR2 ANQGSEA. J gave up 5 bases and V 0 bases, and 8 bases lay outside the gene matches. DNA of the CDR3: TGCAGCGTTGAAGATCCGAGCGGGGGTGCGACCGGGGAGCTGTTTTTT. Translated, it gives CSVEDPSGGATGELFF.

The J gene is TRBJ1-3, the V gene TRBV15, with D maybe TRBD1 (5 bases). CDR1 LNHNV and CDR2 YYDKDF come from the germline V gene (reference sequence). Trimming removed 4 bases at V and 0 bases at J, with 7 bases between. The CDR3 loop spans 14 amino acids. The CDR3 nucleotides read TGTGCCACCAGCACCGGGGGCTCTGGAAACACCATATATTTT. As protein: CATSTGGSGNTIYF.

The chain carries TRBV7-2 and TRBJ1-5; D may be TRBD1 (6 bases). The germline V and J ends were trimmed by 5 bases and 6 bases, with 11 bases remaining between them. Germline V gene lookup returns CDR1 SGHTA and CDR2 FQGNSA. This CDR3 comprises 13 residues. The CDR3 here is CASSIDRFQPQHF. CDR3 in DNA: TGTGCCAGCAGCATAGACAGGTTTCAGCCCCAGCATTTT.

This clone showed up just a few times. V gene TRBV4-1 combines with J gene TRBJ1-2; TRBD1 matches 9 bases. Germline-derived CDR1 and CDR2 are MGHRA and YSYEKL. The junction had 9 bases not matched to a gene; V was cut back by 0 bases and J by 7 bases. The CDR3 sequence is 16 residues long. The CDR3 DNA reads TGCGCCAGCAGCCAAGATGGGGACAGGGTAGGGCTTGGCTACACCTTC. This codes for CASSQDGDRVGLGYTF.

This chain connects TRBV4-2 to TRBJ2-2; 9 bases align to TRBD2. The trim removed 4 bases at V and 2 bases at J, leaving 5 bases unmatched. Germline CDR1 reads LGHNA; CDR2 reads YNFKEQ. This CDR3 is built from 16 residues. CDR3 sequence: CASSRRLAENTGELFF. For the CDR3, the DNA is TGTGCCAGCAGCCGCAGACTAGCGGAAAACACCGGGGAGCTGTTTTTT.

In DNA form, the CDR3 reads TGTGCCAGCAGCGTAGGGCCGCTCAGGGAGCCCCAGCATTTT. It translates to CASSVGPLREPQHF. The chain carries TRBV9 and TRBJ1-5; TRBD1 is a possible D gene (5 bases). The V gene lost 0 bases and the J gene lost 8 bases, with 12 bases spanning the gap. The germline V gene encodes CDR1 SGDLS and CDR2 YYNGEE. The CDR3 covers 14 residues.

The V gene is TRBV7-8, the J gene TRBJ1-2; D is perhaps TRBD1 (6 bases). CDR1 and CDR2 from the germline V gene are SGHVS and FQNEAQ. This CDR3 is built from 14 residues. V lost 1 base and J 5 bases, leaving 11 bases between the germline ends. CDR3 DNA: TGTGCCAGCAGCTTAGGGGACACCCAATATGGCTACACCTTC. Amino acid sequence: CASSLGDTQYGYTF.

The J gene is TRBJ1-5, the V gene TRBV12-3 or TRBV12-4; D is ambiguous. Between the trimmed V and J ends, which lost 2 bases and 5 bases, there was a span of 7 bases. The CDR3 totals 13 residues. In DNA, the CDR3 is TGTGCCAGCAGTTTAAGGAGGGATCAGCCCCAGCATTTT. Its translation: CASSLRRDQPQHF.

This chain links TRBV19 with TRBJ1-2; 10 bases line up with TRBD1. Germline V gene sequence: CDR1 LNHDA, CDR2 SQIVND (reference sequence). Trimming cost V 6 bases and J 1 base; bases outside gene matches: 2. The CDR3 runs 14 residues. CDR3 in amino acids: CASRTGGLNYGYTF. The CDR3 bases are TGTGCCAGTAGGACAGGGGGCCTTAACTATGGCTACACCTTC.

The chain uses TRBV5-4 and TRBJ1-2, with D perhaps matching TRBD1 (5 bases). The CDR3 covers 14 residues. V was clipped by 4 bases and J by 4 bases, with 14 bases between them. CDR1 is SGHNT and CDR2 is YYREEE in the germline V gene (reference sequence). CDR3 region: CASSLKAGTYGYTF. CDR3 DNA: TGTGCCAGCAGCCTAAAGGCGGGGACCTATGGCTACACCTTC.

V usage is TRBV12-3 or TRBV12-4 and J usage is TRBJ1-1; D unclear. The V gene lost 7 bases and the J gene lost 2 bases, with 8 bases spanning the gap. CDR3 length: 12 residues. CDR3 sequence: CASIRGNTEAFF. The CDR3 nucleotides read TGTGCCAGCATCCGCGGCAACACTGAAGCTTTCTTT.

The table lists this clone with a count of one. This rearrangement joins TRBV2 to TRBJ2-1; D is possibly TRBD2 (5 bases). This CDR3 region has 15 residues. CDR1 is SNHLY, CDR2 FYNNEI, per germline. Trimming took off 6 bases at V and 2 bases at J, with 14 bases between the two ends. The CDR3 DNA reads TGTGCCAGCAGCCCTGAGCGGACGACCTACAATGAGCAGTTCTTC. Amino acid sequence: CASSPERTTYNEQFF. The variable domain in full, completed from reference TRBV2 and TRBJ2-1, reads EPEVTQTPSHQVTQMGQEVILRCVPISNHLYFYWYRQILGQKVEFLVSFYNNEISEKSEIFDDQFSVERPDGSNFTLKIRSTKLEDSAMYFCASSPERTTYNEQFFGPGTRLTVL.

This clone was seen a handful of times. For the CDR3, the DNA is TGTGCCAGCAGCATACTCGCGGGCGCTGAAGCTTTCTTT. Protein sequence: CASSILAGAEAFF. The gene calls are TRBV7-9 and TRBJ1-1; D is unresolved. This CDR3 region has 13 residues. Germline CDR1 SEHNR, CDR2 FQNEAQ (reference sequence). The ends were cut back, 5 bases at V and 6 bases at J, with 13 bases in the middle.

The chain recombines TRBV7-2 with TRBJ1-5; TRBD1 might be the D (6 bases). Germline lookup yields CDR1 SGHTA and CDR2 FQGNSA. CDR3 length: 14 residues. The V and J ends lost 6 bases and 3 bases respectively, with 12 bases between them. The CDR3 DNA reads TGTGCCAGCAGACCCGGGACACCCAATCAGCCCCAGCATTTT. It yields the protein CASRPGTPNQPQHF.

The chain recombines TRBV9 with TRBJ1-6; D might be TRBD1 (5 bases). The CDR3 is made up of 14 amino acids. V was shortened by 0 bases and J by 10 bases, with 11 bases between the two germline ends. Germline CDR1 is SGDLS and CDR2 is YYNGEE. The CDR3 region is CASSVEGLGSPLHF. The CDR3 nucleotides are TGTGCCAGCAGCGTAGAGGGGTTGGGGTCACCCCTCCACTTT.

At least ten counts were recorded for this clone. V usage is TRBV2 and J usage is TRBJ2-1; 10 positions agree with TRBD2. CDR3 length: 19 amino acids. The germline V gene encodes CDR1 SNHLY and CDR2 FYNNEI. With V trimmed by 6 bases and J by 6 bases, 20 bases remained unmatched. CDR3 residues: CASRTSGGLAGVSSNEQFF. The CDR3 DNA follows: TGTGCCAGCAGGACCTCGGGGGGGCTAGCGGGAGTAAGTAGCAATGAGCAGTTCTTC.

The CDR3 DNA is TGTGCCAGCAGCTCGGCGGACAGGGGGCGAAAGGGTATCCAGTACTTC. It yields the protein CASSSADRGRKGIQYF. The V call is TRBV5-4, the J call TRBJ2-5, with 11 bases matching TRBD1. Losses at the gene ends were 3 bases for V and 10 bases for J; bases not matched to a gene: 14. CDR1 and CDR2 (germline): SGHNT, YYREEE (reference sequence). The CDR3 spans 16 residues.

The gene calls are TRBV10-3 and TRBJ2-6; 11 bases fit TRBD1. There are 20 residues in the CDR3. After removal of 4 bases from V and 3 bases from J, the junction contained 14 bases not matched to a gene. Looked up from germline, CDR1 is ENHRY and CDR2 is SYGVKD. The chain's CDR3 is CAISAFVRGQGASGANVLTF. DNA for the CDR3: TGTGCCATCAGTGCCTTCGTGCGCGGACAGGGGGCGAGTGGGGCCAACGTCCTGACTTTC.

V gene TRBV11-2 combines with J gene TRBJ2-1; a weak D match, TRBD1 (5 bases). Trimming cost V 7 bases and J 5 bases, with 18 bases left between them. Germline V gene data show CDR1 as SGHAT and CDR2 as FQNNGV. The length of the CDR3 is 15 residues. This CDR3 reads CASTKGQGADNEQFF. DNA of the CDR3: TGTGCCAGCACCAAGGGGCAGGGCGCCGACAATGAGCAGTTCTTC.

The genes are TRBV27 and TRBJ2-5; 9 bases are shared with TRBD2. The germline V gene encodes CDR1 MNHEY and CDR2 SMNVEV (reference sequence). V shed 11 bases, J shed 6 bases, and the junction held 10 bases outside the gene matches. The CDR3 extends over 13 amino acids. The CDR3, as DNA: TGTGCCTCTCGAGCGGGGGGCGGGCAGACCCAGTACTTC. It encodes CASRAGGGQTQYF.

The V call is TRBV18, the J call TRBJ2-3, with D unclear. Germline V gene lookup returns CDR1 KGHSH and CDR2 LQKENI. The V end was cut by 6 bases, the J end by 0 bases, with 19 bases between. This CDR3 comprises 17 residues. This chain's CDR3 is CASSPPPTLTSTDTQYF. The CDR3 nucleotides are TGTGCCAGCTCCCCTCCCCCTACTCTAACTAGCACAGATACGCAGTATTTT.

This clone appeared once. V usage is TRBV5-1 and J usage is TRBJ2-5, with 7 bases fitting TRBD1. Germline V CDR1 and CDR2: SGHRS, YFSETQ. This CDR3 comprises 14 residues. V was clipped by 4 bases and J by 1 base; unmatched bases: 4. The CDR3 coding sequence is TGCGCCAGCAGCCCAACAGGGGCCCAAGAGACCCAGTACTTC. This sequence encodes CASSPTGAQETQYF.